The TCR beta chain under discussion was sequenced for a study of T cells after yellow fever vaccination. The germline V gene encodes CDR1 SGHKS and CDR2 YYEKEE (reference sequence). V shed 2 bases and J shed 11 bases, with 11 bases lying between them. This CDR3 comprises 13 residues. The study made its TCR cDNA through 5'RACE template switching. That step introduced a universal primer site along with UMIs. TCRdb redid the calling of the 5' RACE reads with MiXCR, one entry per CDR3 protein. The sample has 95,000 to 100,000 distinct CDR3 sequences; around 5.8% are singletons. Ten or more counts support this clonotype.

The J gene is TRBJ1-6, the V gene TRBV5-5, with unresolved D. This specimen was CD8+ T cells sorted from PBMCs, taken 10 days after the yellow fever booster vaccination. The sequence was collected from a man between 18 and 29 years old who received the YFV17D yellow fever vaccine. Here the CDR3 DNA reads TGTGCCAGCAGCTTTGGGAACATGACACCCCTCCACTTT. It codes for CASSFGNMTPLHF.